These 8 T cell receptor beta chains were sequenced from one sample in a study of Ad26.COV2.S vaccination and SARS-CoV-2 variants. This sample's treatment: around 19 received Ad26.COV2.S at low or high dose, single or two shots; about 5 received placebo; per-sample allocation not given. All samples were drawn on day 63, counting from the first vaccine or placebo injection. Here immunoSEQ multiplex PCR was the method, and the copy in TCRdb shows in-frame clones only, minus some. Of fewer than 400,000 clones listed, about 85% are singletons. The sample consisted of peripheral blood, taken in a trial of Ad26.COV2.S vaccine versus placebo. Receptors were obtained from a person between 18 and 65 years old who received the Ad26.COV2.S COVID-19 vaccine or a placebo.

The chain uses TRBV5-1 and TRBJ2-3; a weak D match, TRBD1 (7 bases). V lost 3 bases and J 3 bases, leaving 20 bases between the germline ends. There are 17 residues in the CDR3. Germline V gene sequence: CDR1 SGHRS, CDR2 YFSETQ. The CDR3 bases are TGCGCCAGCAGCTCGGGGGCTCGGACAGGTCTTACAGATACGCAGTATTTT. Translation: CASSSGARTGLTDTQYF. Full variable domain (missing parts from reference TRBV5-1 and TRBJ2-3): KAGVTQTPRYLIKTRGQQVTLSCSPISGHRSVSWYQQTPGQGLQFLFEYFSETQRNKGNFPGRFSGRQFSNSRSEMNVSTLELGDSALYLCASSSGARTGLTDTQYFGPGTRLTVL.

This clone was recorded only once. V gene TRBV2 combines with J gene TRBJ1-4, with a weak D call TRBD1 (5 bases). CDR1 is SNHLY, CDR2 FYNNEI, per germline. V lost 6 bases and J lost 0, with 8 bases in between. The CDR3 has 14 residues. The chain's CDR3 is CASRRTTTNEKLFF. For the CDR3, the DNA is TGTGCCAGCAGAAGGACAACAACTAATGAAAAACTGTTTTTT.

The CDR3 spells CASATRGGLSYEQYF. Written as DNA, the CDR3 is TGTGCCAGCGCCACAAGGGGGGGCCTCTCTTACGAGCAGTACTTC. This chain links TRBV2 with TRBJ2-7; tentatively, D is TRBD2 (7 bases). Germline V CDR1 and CDR2: SNHLY, FYNNEI. This CDR3 contains 15 residues. The V end lost 8 bases, the J end lost 4 bases, and 21 bases lay between the germline ends. The entire variable domain, with the rest obtained from reference TRBV2 and TRBJ2-7, is as follows: EPEVTQTPSHQVTQMGQEVILRCVPISNHLYFYWYRQILGQKVEFLVSFYNNEISEKSEIFDDQFSVERPDGSNFTLKIRSTKLEDSAMYFCASATRGGLSYEQYFGPGTRLTVT.

This clone was recorded a few times. The chain joins TRBV20-1 to TRBJ2-5; 15 nucleotides agree with TRBD2. This CDR3 has 16 residues. J was trimmed by 4 bases and V by 3 bases; bases with no gene match: 6. Germline V gene lookup returns CDR1 DFQATT and CDR2 SNEGSKA (reference sequence). CDR3 nucleotides: TGCAGTGCTAGTGGACTAGCGGGGGGGGTTGGAGAGACCCAGTACTTC. This sequence encodes CSASGLAGGVGETQYF.

The chain has TRBV5-1 and TRBJ1-1; maybe TRBD1 (6 bases). V shed 6 bases and J shed 5 bases, with 20 bases lying between them. Germline loops: CDR1 SGHRS, CDR2 YFSETQ. There are 15 residues in the CDR3. In DNA form, the CDR3 reads TGCGCCAGCACGGACCCCCAACAGGGAGAAACTGAAGCTTTCTTT. It specifies CASTDPQQGETEAFF.

This clone was found once. The genes are TRBV4-1 and TRBJ1-2; the match to TRBD1 covers 9 bases. Germline V lookup: CDR1 MGHRA, CDR2 YSYEKL. The CDR3 length is 17 residues. J was trimmed by 6 bases and V by 0 bases; bases with no gene match: 11. CDR3 protein: CASSQDAGTGLSDGYTF. The CDR3 DNA sequence: TGCGCCAGCAGCCAAGATGCCGGGACAGGGCTTTCTGATGGCTACACCTTC.

V and J are TRBV5-6 and TRBJ2-2; D perhaps matches TRBD1 (5 bases). This CDR3 has 15 amino acids. Germline V gene lookup returns CDR1 SGHDT and CDR2 YYEEEE. The V end was cut by 4 bases, the J end by 3 bases, with 13 bases between. CDR3 in DNA: TGTGCCAGCAGCCCCAAAAGGGGTTACACCGGGGAGCTGTTTTTT. Translation gives CASSPKRGYTGELFF.

The chain joins TRBV5-1 to TRBJ2-1, with a weak D call TRBD2 (5 bases). CDR3 length: 15 residues. The V end was cut by 0 bases, the J end by 2 bases, with 9 bases between. The germline V gene encodes CDR1 SGHRS and CDR2 YFSETQ. DNA of the CDR3: TGCGCCAGCAGCTTGGCGGAGGAACCCTACAATGAGCAGTTCTTC. Translation gives CASSLAEEPYNEQFF.